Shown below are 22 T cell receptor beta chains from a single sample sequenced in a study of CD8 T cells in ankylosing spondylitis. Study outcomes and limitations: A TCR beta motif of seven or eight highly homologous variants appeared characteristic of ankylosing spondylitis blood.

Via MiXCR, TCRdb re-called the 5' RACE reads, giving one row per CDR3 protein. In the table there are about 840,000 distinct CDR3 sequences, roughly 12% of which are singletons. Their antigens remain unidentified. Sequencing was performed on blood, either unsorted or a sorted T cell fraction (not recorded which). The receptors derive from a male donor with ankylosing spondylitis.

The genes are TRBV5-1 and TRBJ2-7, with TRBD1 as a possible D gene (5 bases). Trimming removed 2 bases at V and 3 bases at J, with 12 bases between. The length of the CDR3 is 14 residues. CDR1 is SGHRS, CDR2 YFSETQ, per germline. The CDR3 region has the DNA TGCGCCAGCAGCTTAGGACACTCTATCTACGAGCAGTACTTC. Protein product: CASSLGHSIYEQYF.

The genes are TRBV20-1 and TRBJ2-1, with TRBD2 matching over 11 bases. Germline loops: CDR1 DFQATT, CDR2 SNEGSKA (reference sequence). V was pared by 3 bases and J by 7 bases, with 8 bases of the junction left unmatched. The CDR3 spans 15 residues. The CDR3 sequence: CSARASGRTGNEQFF. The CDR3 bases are TGCAGTGCTAGGGCTAGCGGGAGGACCGGGAATGAGCAGTTCTTC.

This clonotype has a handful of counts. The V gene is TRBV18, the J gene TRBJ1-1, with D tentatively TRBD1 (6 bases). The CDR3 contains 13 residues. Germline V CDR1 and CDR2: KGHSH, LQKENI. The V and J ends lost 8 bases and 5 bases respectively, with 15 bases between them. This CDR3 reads CASRTGAETEAFF. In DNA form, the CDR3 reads TGTGCCAGCAGGACGGGGGCTGAGACTGAAGCTTTCTTT.

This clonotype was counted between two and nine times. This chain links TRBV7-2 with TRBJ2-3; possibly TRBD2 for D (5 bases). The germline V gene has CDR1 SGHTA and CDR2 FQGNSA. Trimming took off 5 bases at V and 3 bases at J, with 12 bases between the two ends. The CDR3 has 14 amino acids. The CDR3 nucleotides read TGTGCCAGCAGCCTGCGGGCGTGGACAGATACGCAGTATTTT. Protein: CASSLRAWTDTQYF.

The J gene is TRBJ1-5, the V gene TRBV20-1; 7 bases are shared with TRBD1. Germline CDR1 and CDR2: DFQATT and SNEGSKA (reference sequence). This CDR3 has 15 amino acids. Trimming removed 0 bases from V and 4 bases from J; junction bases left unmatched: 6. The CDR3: CSAREAGGMNQPQHF. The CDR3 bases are TGCAGTGCTAGAGAAGCAGGGGGAATGAATCAGCCCCAGCATTTT.

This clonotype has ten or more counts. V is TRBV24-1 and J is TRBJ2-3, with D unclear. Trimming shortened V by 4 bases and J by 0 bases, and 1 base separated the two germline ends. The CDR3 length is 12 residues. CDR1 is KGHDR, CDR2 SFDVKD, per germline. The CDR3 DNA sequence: TGTGCCACCAGTGAAAGCACAGATACGCAGTATTTT. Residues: CATSESTDTQYF.

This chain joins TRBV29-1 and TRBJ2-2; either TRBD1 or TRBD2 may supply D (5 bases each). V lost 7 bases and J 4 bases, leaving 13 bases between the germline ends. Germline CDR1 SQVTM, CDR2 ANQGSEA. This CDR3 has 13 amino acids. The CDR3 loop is CSAKKRGTGELFF. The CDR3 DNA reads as TGCAGCGCCAAAAAGAGGGGCACCGGGGAGCTGTTTTTT.

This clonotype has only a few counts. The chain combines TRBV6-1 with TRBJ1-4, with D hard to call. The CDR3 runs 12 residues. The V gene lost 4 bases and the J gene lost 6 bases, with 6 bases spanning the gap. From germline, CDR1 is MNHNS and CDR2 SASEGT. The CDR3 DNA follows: TGTGCCAGCAGTGGGCCCGATGAAAAACTGTTTTTT. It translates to CASSGPDEKLFF.

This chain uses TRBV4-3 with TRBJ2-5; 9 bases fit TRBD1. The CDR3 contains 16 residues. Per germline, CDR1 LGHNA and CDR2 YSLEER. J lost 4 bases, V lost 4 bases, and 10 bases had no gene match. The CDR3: CASSPGGQGILETQYF. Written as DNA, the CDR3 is TGCGCCAGCAGCCCCGGGGGACAGGGAATTTTAGAGACCCAGTACTTC.

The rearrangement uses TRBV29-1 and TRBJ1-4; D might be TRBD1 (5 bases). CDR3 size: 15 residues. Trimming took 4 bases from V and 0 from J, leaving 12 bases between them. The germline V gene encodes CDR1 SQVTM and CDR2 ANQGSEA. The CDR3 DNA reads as TGCAGCGTTGCTGGGGCTTCCGCAACTAATGAAAAACTGTTTTTT. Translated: CSVAGASATNEKLFF. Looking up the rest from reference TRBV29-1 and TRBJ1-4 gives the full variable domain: SAVISQKPSRDICQRGTSLTIQCQVDSQVTMMFWYRQQPGQSLTLIATANQGSEATYESGFVIDKFPISRPNLTFSTLTVSNMSPEDSSIYLCSVAGASATNEKLFFGSGTQLSVL.

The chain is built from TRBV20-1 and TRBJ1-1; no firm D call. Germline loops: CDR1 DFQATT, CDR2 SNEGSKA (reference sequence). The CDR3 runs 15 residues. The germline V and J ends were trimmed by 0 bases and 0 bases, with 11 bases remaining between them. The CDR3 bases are TGCAGTGCTAGAGATCACGGACTCCTGAACACTGAAGCTTTCTTT. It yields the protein CSARDHGLLNTEAFF.

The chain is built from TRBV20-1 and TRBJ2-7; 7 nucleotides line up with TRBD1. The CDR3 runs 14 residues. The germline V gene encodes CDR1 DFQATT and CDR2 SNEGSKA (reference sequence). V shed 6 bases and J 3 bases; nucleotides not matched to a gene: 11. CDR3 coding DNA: TGCAGTGCCTCTTCTCTGACAGGGCACTACGAGCAGTACTTC. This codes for CSASSLTGHYEQYF.

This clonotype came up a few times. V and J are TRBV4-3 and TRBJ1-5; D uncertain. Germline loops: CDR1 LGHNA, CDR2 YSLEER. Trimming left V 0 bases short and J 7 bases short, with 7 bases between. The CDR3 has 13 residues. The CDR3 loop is CASSQEMGQPQHF. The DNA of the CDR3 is TGCGCCAGCAGCCAAGAAATGGGACAGCCCCAGCATTTT.

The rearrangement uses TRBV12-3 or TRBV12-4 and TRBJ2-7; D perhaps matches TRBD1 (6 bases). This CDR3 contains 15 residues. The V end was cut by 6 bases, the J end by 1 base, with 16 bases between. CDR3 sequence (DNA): TGTGCCAGCAGGCTGAGGACAGACCTATCCTACGAGCAGTACTTC. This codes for CASRLRTDLSYEQYF.

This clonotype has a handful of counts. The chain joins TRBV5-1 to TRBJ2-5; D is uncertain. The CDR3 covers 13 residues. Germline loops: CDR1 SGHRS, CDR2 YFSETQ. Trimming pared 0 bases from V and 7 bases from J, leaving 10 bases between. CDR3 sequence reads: CASSLEGPGTQYF. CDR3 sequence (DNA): TGCGCCAGCAGCTTGGAAGGGCCGGGGACCCAGTACTTC.

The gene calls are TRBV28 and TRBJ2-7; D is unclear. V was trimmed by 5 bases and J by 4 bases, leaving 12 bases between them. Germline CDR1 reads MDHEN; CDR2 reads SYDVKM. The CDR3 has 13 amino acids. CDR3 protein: CASSPDVRYEQYF. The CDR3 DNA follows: TGTGCCAGCAGTCCGGACGTCCGGTACGAGCAGTACTTC.

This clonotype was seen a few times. The CDR3 DNA sequence: TGCAGTGCTAGCAGGGCCTCCGAGACCCAGTACTTC. It codes for CSASRASETQYF. This chain connects TRBV20-1 to TRBJ2-5, with D maybe TRBD1 (5 bases). V gave up 3 bases and J gave up 5 bases, with 10 bases separating them. This CDR3 contains 12 residues. Germline-derived CDR1 and CDR2 are DFQATT and SNEGSKA (reference sequence).

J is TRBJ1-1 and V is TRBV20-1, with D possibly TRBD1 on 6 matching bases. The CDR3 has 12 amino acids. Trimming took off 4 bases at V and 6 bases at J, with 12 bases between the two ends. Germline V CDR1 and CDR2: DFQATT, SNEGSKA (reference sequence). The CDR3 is CSAKEGGAEAFF. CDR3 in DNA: TGCAGTGCTAAAGAGGGGGGGGCTGAAGCTTTCTTT.

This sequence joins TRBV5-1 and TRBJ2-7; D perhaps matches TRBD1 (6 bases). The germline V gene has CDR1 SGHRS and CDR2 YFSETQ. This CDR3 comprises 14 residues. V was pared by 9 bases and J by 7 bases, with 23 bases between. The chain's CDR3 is CATSMSTGSKEQYF. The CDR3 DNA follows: TGCGCCACTTCGATGAGTACAGGGAGCAAAGAGCAGTACTTC.

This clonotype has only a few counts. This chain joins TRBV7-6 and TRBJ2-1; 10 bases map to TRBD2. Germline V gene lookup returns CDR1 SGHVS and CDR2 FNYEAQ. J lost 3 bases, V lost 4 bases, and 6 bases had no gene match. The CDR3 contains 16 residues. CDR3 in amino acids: CASSSGASGGYNEQFF. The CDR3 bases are TGTGCCAGCAGCTCGGGGGCTAGCGGGGGCTACAATGAGCAGTTCTTC.

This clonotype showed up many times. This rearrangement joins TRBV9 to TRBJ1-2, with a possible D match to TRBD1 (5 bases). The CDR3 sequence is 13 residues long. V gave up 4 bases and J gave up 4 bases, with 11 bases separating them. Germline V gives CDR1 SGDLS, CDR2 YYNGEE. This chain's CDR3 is CASSIGHLYGYTF. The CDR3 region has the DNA TGTGCCAGCAGCATCGGACACCTCTATGGCTACACCTTC.

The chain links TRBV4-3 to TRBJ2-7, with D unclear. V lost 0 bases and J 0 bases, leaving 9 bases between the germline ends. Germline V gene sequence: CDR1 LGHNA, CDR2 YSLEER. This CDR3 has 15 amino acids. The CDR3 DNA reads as TGCGCCAGCAGCCAAGACGCTTATCCCTCCTACGAGCAGTACTTC. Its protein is CASSQDAYPSYEQYF.